Following are 30 T cell receptor beta chains from one sample sequenced in a study of long-term antiretroviral therapy in people with HIV. An immunoSEQ assay, version v3.0, was performed at survey level. Only in-frame clones appear in the TCRdb table, and some are missing; sequencing was by immunoSEQ multiplex PCR. The table includes tens of thousands of clones, 85% to 90% detected once. The specimen comprised unsorted PBMCs, sampled 3.2 years before starting antiretroviral therapy. The origin of the receptors is a man aged 45-65 years with HIV.

The chain carries TRBV28 and TRBJ2-7; the D gene is possibly TRBD1 (6 bases). V lost 6 bases and J 2 bases, leaving 11 bases between the germline ends. Germline V gene lookup returns CDR1 MDHEN and CDR2 SYDVKM. The CDR3 is 13 residues long. In nucleotides, the CDR3 is TGTGCCAGCAGGATCGGGACAACCTACGAGCAGTACTTC. The encoded protein is CASRIGTTYEQYF. Full variable domain (rest looked up from reference TRBV28 and TRBJ2-7): DVKVTQSSRYLVKRTGEKVFLECVQDMDHENMFWYRQDPGLGLRLIYFSYDVKMKEKGDIPEGYSVSREKKERFSLILESASTNQTSMYLCASRIGTTYEQYFGPGTRLTVT.

The genes are TRBV5-1 and TRBJ2-5; possible D gene TRBD1, 6 bases. Germline CDR1 and CDR2: SGHRS and YFSETQ. The CDR3 is 16 residues long. V was clipped by 3 bases and J by 5 bases, with 20 bases between them. The CDR3 loop reads CASSWGSGDPWETQYF. The CDR3 DNA is TGCGCCAGCAGCTGGGGCTCAGGGGACCCCTGGGAGACCCAGTACTTC.

This chain joins TRBV6-5 and TRBJ1-1, with TRBD1 identical over 12 bases. This CDR3 region has 15 residues. CDR1 is MNHEY, CDR2 SVGAGI, per germline. V dropped 2 bases and J dropped 8; count of bases not matched to a gene: 6. CDR3 DNA sequence: TGTGCCAGCAGTTACAGCGGGACAGGGGGCTTAGAAGCTTTCTTT. Translating it yields CASSYSGTGGLEAFF.

There are a few counts of this clone. This CDR3 reads CASSPVGNSNQPQHF. The CDR3 nucleotides are TGTGCCAGCAGCCCAGTTGGGAATAGCAATCAGCCCCAGCATTTT. The gene calls are TRBV11-2 and TRBJ1-5, with D hard to call. V was pared by 5 bases and J by 0 bases, with 11 bases between. Germline assignment: CDR1 SGHAT and CDR2 FQNNGV. The CDR3 totals 15 residues. The complete variable domain, with remaining parts taken from reference TRBV11-2 and TRBJ1-5, reads EAGVAQSPRYKIIEKRQSVAFWCNPISGHATLYWYQQILGQGPKLLIQFQNNGVVDDSQLPKDRFSAERLKGVDSTLKIQPAKLEDSAVYLCASSPVGNSNQPQHFGDGTRLSIL.

The chain links TRBV28 to TRBJ2-7; the D gene is possibly TRBD1 (5 bases). This CDR3 has 12 residues. Trimming left V 6 bases short and J 6 bases short, with 12 bases between. CDR1 is MDHEN and CDR2 is SYDVKM in the germline V gene. In DNA form, the CDR3 reads TGTGCCAGCAGCTCAAACAGGATCGAGCAGTACTTC. This codes for CASSSNRIEQYF. The full variable domain, in which reference TRBV28 and TRBJ2-7 provide the parts outside the CDR3, is DVKVTQSSRYLVKRTGEKVFLECVQDMDHENMFWYRQDPGLGLRLIYFSYDVKMKEKGDIPEGYSVSREKKERFSLILESASTNQTSMYLCASSSNRIEQYFGPGTRLTVT.

Only one count was recorded for this clone. The chain couples TRBV9 to TRBJ1-4; D perhaps matches TRBD1 (6 bases). Germline CDR1 SGDLS, CDR2 YYNGEE. The V end was cut by 4 bases, the J end by 13 bases, with 23 bases between. The CDR3 spans 15 residues. The DNA for the CDR3 is TGTGCCAGCAGCCGAACAGGGTCCCCCGAACCGCGACTGTTTTTT. Amino acids: CASSRTGSPEPRLFF.

V usage is TRBV28 and J usage is TRBJ2-7; D perhaps matches TRBD2 (6 bases). Between the trimmed V and J ends, which lost 3 bases and 2 bases, there was a span of 8 bases. Germline CDR1 reads MDHEN; CDR2 reads SYDVKM. The CDR3 has 13 residues. CDR3 DNA: TGTGCCAGCAGTTTGGGGGGACCCTACGAGCAGTACTTC. Amino acids: CASSLGGPYEQYF.

This chain links TRBV5-1 with TRBJ2-5; D uncertain. Germline loops: CDR1 SGHRS, CDR2 YFSETQ. CDR3 length equals 14 residues. The V and J ends lost 1 base and 5 bases respectively, with 12 bases between them. The CDR3 coding sequence is TGCGCCAGCAGCTTGAATGCGAGGTCGGAGACCCAGTACTTC. Amino acids: CASSLNARSETQYF.

This clone was detected a few times. This sequence joins TRBV27 and TRBJ1-2; 7 bases map to TRBD1. Germline assignment: CDR1 MNHEY and CDR2 SMNVEV (reference sequence). This CDR3 has 13 residues. V shed 5 bases and J 4 bases; nucleotides not matched to a gene: 4. CDR3 protein: CASSVQGPYGYTF. CDR3 bases: TGTGCCAGCAGTGTACAGGGGCCCTATGGCTACACCTTC.

CDR3 bases: TGTGCCATCAATCGGGGAGTGAGTGAAAAACTGTTTTTT. Encoded protein: CAINRGVSEKLFF. The chain has TRBV10-3 and TRBJ1-4, with D unclear. Trimming took 7 bases from V and 7 from J, leaving 13 bases between them. The CDR3 length is 13 residues. The germline V gene has CDR1 ENHRY and CDR2 SYGVKD.

The gene calls are TRBV5-5 and TRBJ1-2; tentatively, D is TRBD1 (6 bases). V was clipped by 0 bases and J by 3 bases, with 6 bases between them. Per the germline V gene, CDR1 is SGHKS and CDR2 is YYEKEE (reference sequence). The CDR3 totals 13 residues. The CDR3 sequence: CASSLDRDYGYTF. The CDR3 coding sequence is TGTGCCAGCAGCTTGGACAGGGACTATGGCTACACCTTC.

This chain uses TRBV25-1 with TRBJ1-2; tentative D call: TRBD1 (6 bases). The CDR3 is 17 amino acids. Trimming left V 1 base short and J 3 bases short, with 18 bases between. Germline CDR1 MGHDK, CDR2 SYGVNS. The CDR3 is CASSESLGAGAYYGYTF. For the CDR3, the DNA is TGTGCCAGCAGTGAATCCCTGGGGGCAGGGGCGTACTATGGCTACACCTTC.

The rearrangement uses TRBV29-1 and TRBJ1-4; D is possibly TRBD1 (5 bases). The CDR3 has 14 residues. Per germline, CDR1 SQVTM and CDR2 ANQGSEA. Trimming removed 4 bases at V and 5 bases at J, with 14 bases between. In nucleotides, the CDR3 is TGCAGCGTTGCAACCGGGACGGCAAATGAAAAACTGTTTTTT. Translating it yields CSVATGTANEKLFF. Full variable domain (missing parts from reference TRBV29-1 and TRBJ1-4): SAVISQKPSRDICQRGTSLTIQCQVDSQVTMMFWYRQQPGQSLTLIATANQGSEATYESGFVIDKFPISRPNLTFSTLTVSNMSPEDSSIYLCSVATGTANEKLFFGSGTQLSVL.

This clone was detected once. CDR3 residues: CASSLSAGPNTGELFF. As DNA, the CDR3 is TGTGCCAGCAGCTTATCGGCGGGGCCGAACACCGGGGAGCTGTTTTTT. The rearrangement links TRBV7-3 to TRBJ2-2; the D gene is possibly TRBD2 (6 bases). V dropped 2 bases and J dropped 0 bases, with 10 bases sitting between them. Germline V gene lookup returns CDR1 SGHTA and CDR2 FQGTGA. This CDR3 comprises 16 residues.

This chain links TRBV5-1 with TRBJ2-7; 11 bases match TRBD1. Germline V gene sequence: CDR1 SGHRS, CDR2 YFSETQ. V lost 0 bases, J lost 5 bases, and 1 base stayed unmatched. This CDR3 has 14 amino acids. For the CDR3, the DNA is TGCGCCAGCAGCTTGGGGACAGGGGGCCACGAGCAGTACTTC. Protein sequence: CASSLGTGGHEQYF.

V gene TRBV5-1 combines with J gene TRBJ2-5; 11 nucleotides align to TRBD2. Germline V CDR1 and CDR2: SGHRS, YFSETQ. J was trimmed by 1 base and V by 0 bases; bases with no gene match: 5. This CDR3 contains 17 residues. In nucleotides, the CDR3 is TGCGCCAGCAGCTTGGAAGGTAGCGGGGGGGCCCAAGAGACCCAGTACTTC. This codes for CASSLEGSGGAQETQYF.

The V call is TRBV9, the J call TRBJ2-5, with 15 bases matching TRBD2. Per germline, CDR1 SGDLS and CDR2 YYNGEE. The CDR3 is 17 amino acids. Trimming at V came to 3 bases and at J to 2 bases, leaving 5 bases not matched to a gene. CDR3 amino acids: CASSGGLAGGTQETQYF. As DNA, the CDR3 is TGTGCCAGCAGCGGGGGACTAGCGGGGGGAACTCAAGAGACCCAGTACTTC.

The chain carries TRBV12-2 and TRBJ1-2; the table's D call, TRBD1, was not checked against the DNA. TRBV12-2 is termed a pseudogene. The CDR3 consists of 12 residues. The CDR3 reads CASRPRFHGYTF. The CDR3 bases are TGTGCAAGTCGCCCCAGATTCCATGGCTACACCTTC.

This clone was detected only once. CDR3 DNA sequence: TGTGCCAGCAGTTCGGGACTGAATAATTCACCCCTCCACTTT. Its protein product is CASSSGLNNSPLHF. The chain combines TRBV6-1 with TRBJ1-6; tentative D call: TRBD1 (5 bases). V lost 5 bases and J lost 5, with 10 bases in between. Germline V gene data show CDR1 as MNHNS and CDR2 as SASEGT. The CDR3 sequence is 14 residues long.

The chain joins TRBV27 to TRBJ1-2, with 7 bases fitting TRBD1. V lost 3 bases, J lost 0 bases, and 10 bases stayed unmatched. Germline CDR1 is MNHEY and CDR2 is SMNVEV (reference sequence). This CDR3 spans 17 amino acids. CDR3 sequence (DNA): TGTGCCAGCAGTTTTTGGCAGGGGGAAAGTTCTAACTATGGCTACACCTTC. Amino acid sequence: CASSFWQGESSNYGYTF.

The rearrangement uses TRBV5-4 and TRBJ2-7, with D possibly being TRBD2 (6 bases). Per germline, CDR1 SGHNT and CDR2 YYREEE (reference sequence). CDR3 length equals 15 residues. Deletions cut 6 bases from V and 7 bases from J, with 23 bases between. The CDR3 reads CASTFGGQELSEQYF. The CDR3 coding sequence is TGTGCCAGCACCTTCGGGGGTCAGGAGTTATCAGAGCAGTACTTC.

The chain couples TRBV2 to TRBJ2-5, with 8 bases lining up with TRBD1. Germline V gene lookup returns CDR1 SNHLY and CDR2 FYNNEI. CDR3 length: 12 residues. V lost 6 bases to trimming and J lost 4 bases; unmatched junction nucleotides: 1. CDR3 bases: TGTGCCAGCAGAGACAGGGGAGAGACCCAGTACTTC. It yields the protein CASRDRGETQYF.

This clone is a singleton in its sample. The CDR3 DNA is TGTGCCAGCAGCGTACAGCAACAAGAGACCCAGTACTTC. Translating it yields CASSVQQQETQYF. The chain combines TRBV9 with TRBJ2-5; D uncertain. The germline V and J ends were trimmed by 1 base and 2 bases, with 6 bases remaining between them. The CDR3 is made up of 13 amino acids. Germline assignment: CDR1 SGDLS and CDR2 YYNGEE.

The chain uses TRBV6-5 and TRBJ1-2, with no clear D. This CDR3 contains 12 residues. In germline, CDR1 is MNHEY, CDR2 SVGAGI. With 5 bases removed from V and 0 bases from J, the gap between germline ends came to 4 bases. CDR3 nucleotides: TGTGCCAGCAGTCAAGCTAACTATGGCTACACCTTC. Translated: CASSQANYGYTF.

CDR3 in amino acids: CASNNRGQETQYF. The CDR3 bases are TGTGCCAGCAACAACAGGGGCCAAGAGACCCAGTACTTC. V and J are TRBV25-1 and TRBJ2-5, with 7 bases matching TRBD1. Germline CDR1 MGHDK, CDR2 SYGVNS. This CDR3 spans 13 amino acids. Trimming cost V 7 bases and J 1 base; bases outside gene matches: 3.

The chain has TRBV5-8 and TRBJ1-2, with D possibly being TRBD1 (6 bases). V lost 4 bases, J lost 4 bases, and 11 bases lay in between. This CDR3 is built from 13 residues. Germline V CDR1 and CDR2: SGHTS, YDEGEE. In nucleotides, the CDR3 is TGTGCCAGCAGCCTGGGGGCGGCCTATGGCTACACCTTC. Translated, it gives CASSLGAAYGYTF. Combining the CDR3 with reference TRBV5-8 and TRBJ1-2 gives the whole variable domain EAGVTQSPTHLIKTRGQQATLRCSPISGHTSVYWYQQALGLGLQFLLWYDEGEERNRGNFPPRFSGRQFPNYSSELNVNALELEDSALYLCASSLGAAYGYTFGSGTRLTVV.

The rearrangement joins TRBV5-1 to TRBJ1-1, with D possibly being TRBD1 (6 bases). The V and J ends lost 3 bases and 8 bases respectively, with 11 bases between them. CDR3 length equals 12 residues. CDR1 and CDR2 from the germline V gene are SGHRS and YFSETQ. The CDR3, as DNA: TGCGCCAGCAGCTGGGGGGCGGGAGAAGCTTTCTTT. Protein sequence: CASSWGAGEAFF.

V and J are TRBV5-1 and TRBJ2-3, with TRBD1 as a possible D gene (6 bases). The V and J ends lost 5 bases and 6 bases respectively, with 16 bases between them. CDR1 is SGHRS, CDR2 YFSETQ, per germline. The CDR3 covers 14 residues. CDR3 protein: CASSITGNWDTQYF. DNA for the CDR3: TGCGCCAGCAGTATTACAGGGAATTGGGATACGCAGTATTTT.

The CDR3 reads CASSLARAGKLFF. CDR3 bases: TGTGCCAGCAGCTTAGCTCGGGCTGGGAAACTGTTTTTT. This chain links TRBV11-2 with TRBJ1-4; no clear D gene. The V and J ends lost 1 base and 11 bases respectively, with 11 bases between them. The CDR3 sequence is 13 residues long. CDR1 is SGHAT and CDR2 is FQNNGV in the germline V gene.

The V gene is TRBV5-4, the J gene TRBJ2-4; weak D call: TRBD1 (6 bases). V lost 4 bases to trimming and J lost 8 bases, with 16 bases between them. The CDR3 runs to 14 residues. Germline V gene data show CDR1 as SGHNT and CDR2 as YYREEE (reference sequence). The CDR3: CASSPVDYRDIQYF. The CDR3 nucleotides are TGTGCCAGCAGCCCAGTAGATTACAGGGACATTCAGTACTTC.